This entry features one T cell receptor beta chain sequence. This record belongs to a study of blood T cell repertoires in COVID-19. Study processing details: Estimated nucleated cell counts came from reference gene primer amplification. The data were produced by immunoSEQ multiplex PCR, yet TCRdb's version contains in-frame clones alone and is incomplete. The D gene and trimming were derived from the DNA, and the V and J assignments and clone size from that table. This table has 150,000 to 200,000 clones, about 86% appearing once. Input material: peripheral blood. This TCR was recovered from a woman aged 65 to 85 with acute or convalescent COVID-19.

CDR3 sequence: CASSRGVGETQYF. As DNA, the CDR3 is TGTGCCAGCAGTCGGGGGGTCGGAGAGACCCAGTACTTC. The chain carries TRBV6-5 and TRBJ2-5, with TRBD2 identical over 7 bases. The germline V gene encodes CDR1 MNHEY and CDR2 SVGAGI. Trimming cost V 5 bases and J 4 bases; bases outside gene matches: 4. The CDR3 sequence is 13 residues long.